This T cell receptor beta chain comes out of a study of shared clonotypes between healthy human individuals. Whole-study context: Per donor, three plates held CD4 naive cells, three held CD4 memory, two held CD8 naive and one held CD8 memory. Findings and caveats of the study: Researchers sampled only blood; tissue repertoires likely differ.

The assay ran at deep level. Libraries were prepared by immunoSEQ multiplex PCR; TCRdb keeps only in-frame clonotypes and omits some of them. In the table there are some 2 million clones, about 95% of which are singletons. This clone was observed a few times. Its specificity is unknown. Every contributor of samples was a Caucasian grown-up residing in Nashville, Tennessee. Looked up from germline, CDR1 is SGHRS and CDR2 is YFSETQ. The J segment lost 3 bases and the V segment lost 3 bases, leaving 14 bases of the junction unmatched. The CDR3 is 19 residues long. This receptor was obtained from a man younger than 35 in good health. The V call is TRBV5-1, the J call TRBJ2-7, with 14 positions matching TRBD2. The material sequenced was naive CD4+ T cells sorted from blood. Stated subset: CD45RA+ positively selected. The CDR3 protein is CASSSVPGLAGEIFYEQYF. DNA for the CDR3: TGCGCCAGCAGCTCAGTTCCGGGACTAGCGGGAGAAATATTCTACGAGCAGTACTTC.